This is a list of T cell receptor beta chains from one sample in a study of OX40 agonist ivuxolimab in advanced cancers. The method was immunoSEQ multiplex PCR; TCRdb's version includes in-frame clones alone and lacks a portion of them. The sample has 80,000 to 100,000 clones, about 92% seen once; the top ten hold around 0.25%. Sequencing used CD4+ or CD8+ T cells sorted from blood, obtained in a trial of the OX40 agonist ivuxolimab. These receptor sequences come from an adult with an advanced solid tumor such as melanoma, head and neck, liver or kidney cancer. Both conserved end residues are part of each CDR3. The order of the fields is clone size, D gene, J gene, V gene, CDR3 protein, CDR3 DNA. D genes are given only for firm matches. Size is omitted from some rows. Given values are once, few, many or a class for expanded clones.

abundance: .
d_gene: TRBD2
j_gene: TRBJ2-5
v_gene: TRBV2
CDR3aa: CASREGLAGVEETQYF
CDR3nt: TGTGCCAGCAGGGAGGGACTAGCGGGAGTGGAAGAGACCCAGTACTTC

abundance: .
d_gene: .
j_gene: TRBJ2-4
v_gene: TRBV5-8
CDR3aa: CASSLAIGGYIQYF
CDR3nt: TGTGCCAGCAGCTTGGCCATCGGCGGATACATTCAGTACTTC

abundance: .
d_gene: TRBD1
j_gene: TRBJ2-3
v_gene: TRBV5-1
CDR3aa: CASSFTGGPTDTQYF
CDR3nt: TGCGCCAGCAGCTTTACAGGGGGACCCACAGATACGCAGTATTTT

abundance: .
d_gene: .
j_gene: TRBJ2-2
v_gene: TRBV7-3
CDR3aa: CASSLTLAANTGELFF
CDR3nt: TGTGCCAGCAGCTTAACGTTGGCCGCGAACACCGGGGAGCTGTTTTTT

abundance: .
d_gene: .
j_gene: TRBJ1-6
v_gene: TRBV4-3
CDR3aa: CASSRGPNSPLHF
CDR3nt: TGCGCCAGCAGCCGGGGACCTAATTCACCCCTCCACTTT

abundance: .
d_gene: TRBD2
j_gene: TRBJ2-1
v_gene: TRBV7-9
CDR3aa: CASSFMVAGSYNEQFF
CDR3nt: TGTGCCAGCAGCTTTATGGTAGCGGGGTCCTACAATGAGCAGTTCTTC

abundance: few
d_gene: .
j_gene: TRBJ2-1
v_gene: TRBV10-2
CDR3aa: CASNLPWPGAGEQFF
CDR3nt: TGCGCCAGTAACCTACCCTGGCCCGGGGCGGGTGAGCAGTTCTTC

abundance: .
d_gene: TRBD1
j_gene: TRBJ2-7
v_gene: TRBV6-5
CDR3aa: CASRTGDRAYEQYF
CDR3nt: TGTGCCAGCAGAACCGGAGACAGGGCCTACGAGCAGTACTTC

abundance: .
d_gene: .
j_gene: TRBJ1-6
v_gene: TRBV6-5
CDR3aa: CASSYTPFNSPLHF
CDR3nt: TGTGCCAGCAGTTACACCCCGTTCAATTCACCCCTCCACTTT

abundance: .
d_gene: .
j_gene: TRBJ1-2
v_gene: TRBV12-5
CDR3aa: CASGFRSADITF
CDR3nt: TGTGCTAGTGGTTTTAGAAGTGCGGACATAACCTTC

abundance: .
d_gene: .
j_gene: TRBJ1-1
v_gene: TRBV6-6
CDR3aa: CASSYSSRDPNTEAFF
CDR3nt: TGTGCCAGCAGTTACTCGAGCAGGGACCCGAACACTGAAGCTTTCTTT

abundance: .
d_gene: .
j_gene: TRBJ1-1
v_gene: TRBV4-3
CDR3aa: CASSQALAGNTEAFF
CDR3nt: TGCGCCAGCAGCCAAGCTCTGGCAGGGAACACTGAAGCTTTCTTT

abundance: .
d_gene: .
j_gene: TRBJ1-1
v_gene: TRBV2
CDR3aa: CASSADTEAFF
CDR3nt: TGTGCCAGCAGTGCAGACACTGAAGCTTTCTTT

abundance: .
d_gene: .
j_gene: TRBJ1-5
v_gene: TRBV7-2
CDR3aa: CASSLLGPSNQPQHF
CDR3nt: TGTGCCAGCAGCTTATTAGGACCAAGCAATCAGCCCCAGCATTTT

abundance: .
d_gene: .
j_gene: TRBJ1-5
v_gene: TRBV28
CDR3aa: CASSPQKGWNQPQHF
CDR3nt: TGTGCCAGCAGTCCCCAGAAGGGCTGGAATCAGCCCCAGCATTTT

abundance: once
d_gene: .
j_gene: TRBJ2-3
v_gene: TRBV6-1
CDR3aa: CASSGARTEETDTQYF
CDR3nt: TGTGCCAGCAGTGGGGCCCGGACGGAGGAAACAGATACGCAGTATTTT